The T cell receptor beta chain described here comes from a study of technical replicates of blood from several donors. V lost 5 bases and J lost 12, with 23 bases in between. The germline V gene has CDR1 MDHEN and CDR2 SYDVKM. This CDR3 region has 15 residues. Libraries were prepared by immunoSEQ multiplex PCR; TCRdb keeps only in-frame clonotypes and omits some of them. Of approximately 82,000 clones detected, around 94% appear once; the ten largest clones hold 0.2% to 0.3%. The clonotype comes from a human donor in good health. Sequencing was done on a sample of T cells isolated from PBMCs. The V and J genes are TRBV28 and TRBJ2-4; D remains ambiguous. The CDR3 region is CASSARSIIYTTQYF. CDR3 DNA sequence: TGTGCCAGCAGTGCCCGATCGATTATATACACTACTCAGTACTTC.